Sequencing of this T cell receptor beta chain was carried out in a study of T-cell reconstitution after alpha-beta-depleted transplantation in children (dated by TCRdb to 2016 to 2018). For the study in its entirety: Using TCR repertoire profiling, the study followed T-cell immune reconstitution in a quantitative way in children after TCRalphabeta/CD19-depleted allogeneic hematopoietic cell transplantation. What the research found in general, with its limitations: Over subsequent months, a decline in hyperexpanded clone frequencies was noted, and after one year, T-cell counts and TCRbeta diversity were mostly ascribed to newly produced T cells. In some patients, the high TCRbeta diversity seen at day 60 was put down to recipient T cells and intrathymic progenitors that had survived conditioning. About two months after transplant, the apparently early recovery of alphabetaT-cell counts reportedly depended on just several hundred clones that had expanded rapidly and came from non-depleted graft cells.

There are 15 amino acids in the CDR3, from cysteine to phenylalanine inclusive. The only DNA kept is the CDR3, 45 bases in frame from the first base. V and J are truncated by 6 bases and 2 bases respectively, leaving an intervening sequence of 17 bases. The germline V gene specifies SNHLY as CDR1 and FYNNEI as CDR2. A remark on this clonotype: The specificity of this receptor is unknown. The record has no base qualities; no much larger clone is one base away.

Library prep was done by PCR. Sequencing was performed on an Illumina HiSeq 2500. To normalize quantification of the TCRbeta repertoire, the TCR libraries were built with molecular barcoding that relied on unique molecular identifiers. In-frame beta chains were kept once TCRdb had trimmed the public reads at Q25 with fastp and called clones with MiXCR. Identical CDR3 protein sequences are pooled into one entry, listed with their most common genes and DNA. A total of about 1,000,000 distinct CDR3 sequences appear in this sample, roughly 31% of them only once. The top ten hold 25% to 35% of the sample. The intended sense of this specimen's treatment or condition label: allogeneic hematopoietic cell transplantation with graft depleted of TCRalphabeta T cells and CD19 B cells. Transplant recipients were children who received TCRalphabeta/CD19-depleted allogeneic hematopoietic cell grafts.

This clonotype was obtained from a boy in the first two years of life who had a stem cell transplant for SCID, so the T cells may come from the graft donor. The chain is made from TRBV2 and TRBJ2-7; a weak D assignment points to TRBD2 (5 bases agree). Here the sequenced sample was PBMCs, mostly from graft donor cells, taken 360 days after TCRalphabeta/CD19-depleted stem cell transplant. The CDR3 amino acid sequence is: CASSTVRGFAYEQYF. The base sequence is TGTGCCAGCAGCACCGTACGGGGATTCGCCTACGAGCAGTACTTC. Joined to the reference TRBV2 and TRBJ2-7 proteins, this CDR3 gives the full variable domain: EPEVTQTPSHQVTQMGQEVILRCVPISNHLYFYWYRQILGQKVEFLVSFYNNEISEKSEIFDDQFSVERPDGSNFTLKIRSTKLEDSAMYFCASSTVRGFAYEQYFGPGTRLTVT.